This entry lists 16 T cell receptor beta chains sequenced from one sample in a study of blood T cell repertoires in COVID-19. Some clones are missing from TCRdb's copy, which holds only in-frame ones; the method was immunoSEQ multiplex PCR. Of under 100,000 clones in the sample, approximately 86% were seen once. Sequencing was done on a sample of peripheral blood. The receptors were gathered from a man between 35 and 55 years old with acute or convalescent COVID-19.

This clone was seen a few times. This CDR3 is CASSLGFFGAETQYF. Written as DNA, the CDR3 is TGTGCCAGCAGCTTAGGGTTTTTTGGGGCAGAGACCCAGTACTTC. The rearrangement joins TRBV7-2 to TRBJ2-5, with TRBD1 as a possible D gene (5 bases). V shed 1 base and J shed 4 bases, with 13 bases lying between them. CDR3 size: 15 residues. CDR1 and CDR2 from the germline V gene are SGHTA and FQGNSA.

The V call is TRBV7-9, the J call TRBJ2-1; 10 bases are a match to TRBD2. Trimming took 1 base from V and 7 from J; bases not matched to a gene: 1. The CDR3 totals 14 residues. The germline gives CDR1 SEHNR, CDR2 FQNEAQ (reference sequence). The CDR3 sequence is CASSLVLAGNEQFF. Here the CDR3 DNA reads TGTGCCAGCAGCTTAGTACTAGCGGGGAATGAGCAGTTCTTC. The full variable domain, rest sourced from reference TRBV7-9 and TRBJ2-1, is DTGVSQNPRHKITKRGQNVTFRCDPISEHNRLYWYRQTLGQGPEFLTYFQNEAQLEKSRLLSDRFSAERPKGSFSTLEIQRTEQGDSAMYLCASSLVLAGNEQFFGPGTRLTVL.

The gene calls are TRBV6-5 and TRBJ1-2, with D maybe TRBD1 (5 bases). The germline gives CDR1 MNHEY, CDR2 SVGAGI. Trimming removed 0 bases from V and 3 bases from J, with 8 bases in between. This CDR3 region has 14 residues. DNA of the CDR3: TGTGCCAGCAGTTACTCGGGCAGGGACTATGGCTACACCTTC. It encodes CASSYSGRDYGYTF.

This rearrangement joins TRBV12-3 or TRBV12-4 to TRBJ1-2, with D hard to call. This CDR3 is built from 12 residues. V was trimmed by 6 bases and J by 4 bases, leaving 9 bases between them. The CDR3 DNA reads as TGTGCCAGCAGCCAGGTCACCTATGGCTACACCTTC. Amino acid sequence: CASSQVTYGYTF.

The chain recombines TRBV27 with TRBJ2-1; perhaps TRBD1 as D (6 bases). The V end lost 5 bases, the J end lost 7 bases, and 18 bases lay between the germline ends. CDR3 size: 15 residues. CDR1 is MNHEY and CDR2 is SMNVEV in the germline V gene (reference sequence). CDR3 DNA: TGTGCCAGCAGTCCTGACTTTGGGACACGAAATGAGCAGTTCTTC. Translating gives CASSPDFGTRNEQFF.

V usage is TRBV19 and J usage is TRBJ2-1, with a weak D call TRBD2 (7 bases). The length of the CDR3 is 16 residues. V shed 2 bases and J shed 0 bases, with 11 bases lying between them. CDR1 and CDR2 (germline): LNHDA, SQIVND (reference sequence). The CDR3 coding sequence is TGTGCCAGTAGTATAAGGGGGGGCCACTCCTACAATGAGCAGTTCTTC. Translating gives CASSIRGGHSYNEQFF.

J is TRBJ1-2 and V is TRBV7-2; 9 bases match TRBD1. Losses at the gene ends were 3 bases for V and 4 bases for J; bases not matched to a gene: 12. This CDR3 has 17 amino acids. The germline gives CDR1 SGHTA, CDR2 FQGNSA. CDR3 sequence: CASSLATGQGAGYGYTF. The CDR3 DNA is TGTGCCAGCAGCTTGGCGACGGGACAGGGAGCTGGCTATGGCTACACCTTC.

The V and J genes are TRBV24-1 and TRBJ1-5; 9 nucleotides line up with TRBD1. This CDR3 is 15 amino acids long. CDR1 is KGHDR and CDR2 is SFDVKD in the germline V gene. Trimming at V came to 6 bases and at J to 7 bases, leaving 9 bases not matched to a gene. CDR3 loop: CATSSLQGAKQPQHF. The CDR3 nucleotides are TGTGCCACCAGTTCCCTACAGGGGGCAAAACAGCCCCAGCATTTT.

The chain is built from TRBV7-2 and TRBJ2-3, with 8 nucleotides matching TRBD2. CDR3 length equals 16 residues. CDR1 SGHTA and CDR2 FQGNSA come from the germline V gene. Trimming at V came to 3 bases and at J to 2 bases, leaving 7 bases not matched to a gene. The CDR3 here is CASSLGLEWNTDTQYF. The CDR3 coding sequence is TGTGCCAGCAGCTTGGGACTAGAATGGAACACAGATACGCAGTATTTT.

The J gene is TRBJ1-2, the V gene TRBV6-4, with TRBD1 identical over 8 bases. Trimming at V came to 6 bases and at J to 4 bases, leaving 4 bases not matched to a gene. This CDR3 has 13 amino acids. Germline CDR1 reads MRHNA; CDR2 reads SNTAGT. The CDR3 DNA reads as TGTGCCAGCAGCAGGGGGCTTGGCTATGGCTACACCTTC. It yields the protein CASSRGLGYGYTF.

The V gene is TRBV11-2, the J gene TRBJ2-7, with 8 bases aligning to TRBD2. The trim removed 5 bases at V and 1 base at J, leaving 7 bases unmatched. Germline V gene sequence: CDR1 SGHAT, CDR2 FQNNGV. The CDR3 covers 15 residues. DNA of the CDR3: TGTGCCAGCAGCATCTCAGCGGGAGCGTCCTACGAGCAGTACTTC. It yields the protein CASSISAGASYEQYF.

The chain couples TRBV9 to TRBJ1-1; TRBD1 might be the D (6 bases). Trimming removed 1 base at V and 4 bases at J, with 17 bases between. Germline V CDR1 and CDR2: SGDLS, YYNGEE. CDR3 size: 16 residues. The CDR3 reads CASSVLIGLDSTEAFF. The CDR3 nucleotides read TGTGCCAGCAGCGTACTAATCGGCTTGGACAGCACTGAAGCTTTCTTT.

The chain has TRBV18 and TRBJ1-1, with TRBD1 matching over 9 bases. Per the germline V gene, CDR1 is KGHSH and CDR2 is LQKENI. V trimming: 5 bases; J trimming: 5 bases; junction bases outside the gene matches: 6. The CDR3 sequence is 14 residues long. CDR3 DNA: TGTGCCAGCTCAAAGGACAGGGGTGATACTGAAGCTTTCTTT. The encoded protein is CASSKDRGDTEAFF. The full variable domain, with the rest looked up from reference TRBV18 and TRBJ1-1, is NAGVMQNPRHLVRRRGQEARLRCSPMKGHSHVYWYRQLPEEGLKFMVYLQKENIIDESGMPKERFSAEFPKEGPSILRIQQVVRGDSAAYFCASSKDRGDTEAFFGQGTRLTVV.

V gene TRBV6-6 combines with J gene TRBJ2-5; 10 positions agree with TRBD2. Germline V lookup: CDR1 MNHNY, CDR2 SVGAGI (reference sequence). The CDR3 covers 16 residues. The trim removed 2 bases at V and 5 bases at J, leaving 8 bases unmatched. The chain's CDR3 is CASSYRASGGGETQYF. The CDR3 nucleotides are TGTGCCAGCAGTTACCGGGCTAGCGGGGGAGGGGAGACCCAGTACTTC.

The chain carries TRBV27 and TRBJ1-1, with TRBD1 as a possible D gene (5 bases). CDR3 length equals 13 residues. Germline CDR1 and CDR2: MNHEY and SMNVEV (reference sequence). Trimming shortened V by 5 bases and J by 1 base, and 8 bases separated the two germline ends. In DNA form, the CDR3 reads TGTGCCAGCAGTCACAGGAAGAACACTGAAGCTTTCTTT. Translation: CASSHRKNTEAFF.

The count of this clone is one. The chain employs TRBV27 and TRBJ1-6; tentatively, D is TRBD1 (6 bases). Looked up from germline, CDR1 is MNHEY and CDR2 is SMNVEV (reference sequence). The CDR3 has 16 residues. Trimming stripped 5 bases from V and 10 bases from J, with 21 bases between. This CDR3 is CASSLLLGQLTSPLHF. CDR3 bases: TGTGCCAGCAGTCTCCTACTAGGACAGCTTACATCACCCCTCCACTTT.